The sequence of this T cell receptor beta chain was determined in a study of blood T cell repertoires in COVID-19. About the research overall: T cells, B-cell-depleted T cells, or PBMCs provided the cDNA or gDNA that served as material.

Authors' processing steps: Nucleated cell number was recorded as an estimate derived from reference gene primer amplification. Clones were sequenced by immunoSEQ multiplex PCR, and TCRdb holds only the in-frame ones, with some missing. The DNA gave D and trimming, while V, J and clone size come from that table. In the table there are about 280,000 clones, 89% of which are singletons. Enrollees, 18 to 89 years old, lived in around 23 US areas. Recovered Cohort 3 donors showed two negative PCRs, clearance, or symptom resolution. V was pared by 4 bases and J by 5 bases, with 12 bases between. Germline CDR1 SNHLY, CDR2 FYNNEI. The CDR3 spans 14 residues.

The sample taken for sequencing was PBMCs or T cells enriched from blood (not recorded which). The chain recombines TRBV2 with TRBJ1-5, with D possibly matching TRBD1 (5 bases). This receptor was identified in a woman aged 55-70 years who had recovered from COVID-19. CDR3 nucleotide sequence: TGTGCCAGCAGTGGCAGTTCGGGGGATCAGCCCCAGCATTTT. This gives the protein CASSGSSGDQPQHF.